This is a list of T cell receptor beta chains from one sample in a study of type 1 and type 2 diabetes patients. TCRdb re-derived calls from the multiplex PCR reads in MiXCR, one entry per CDR3 protein. The table shows around 300,000 distinct CDR3 sequences, with roughly 50% occurring only once. Material for sequencing was peripheral blood mononuclear cells (PBMCs). These receptors all come from a man between 18 and 29 years old with type 2 diabetes. Both conserved end residues are part of each CDR3. Fields, in order: J gene, V gene, D gene, clone size, CDR3 protein, CDR3 DNA. A D gene is named only where the DNA matches it firmly. Clone size is not always given. Where it is, it says once, few, many or a class for expanded clones.

J: TRBJ2-5
V: TRBV11-2
D: .
size: once
CDR3: CASRLGLAHQETQYF
DNA: TGTGCCAGCCGCCTGGGGCTAGCGCACCAAGAGACCCAGTACTTC

J: TRBJ1-5
V: TRBV10-3
D: TRBD1
size: .
CDR3: CAISDPVTTGGIDQPQHF
DNA: TGTGCCATCAGTGATCCAGTTACGACAGGGGGAATCGATCAGCCCCAGCATTTT

J: TRBJ2-3
V: TRBV7-3
D: TRBD2
size: few
CDR3: CASSLIGAGGKDTQYF
DNA: TGTGCCAGCAGCTTAATCGGAGCGGGAGGAAAAGATACGCAGTATTTT

J: TRBJ1-1
V: TRBV20-1
D: .
size: .
CDR3: CSARFGRAYEAFF
DNA: TGCAGTGCTAGGTTCGGCCGAGCATACGAAGCTTTCTTT

J: TRBJ2-1
V: TRBV30
D: .
size: few
CDR3: CAWSVPLGWEYNEQFF
DNA: TGTGCCTGGAGTGTACCTCTTGGATGGGAGTACAATGAGCAGTTCTTC

J: TRBJ1-2
V: TRBV4-1
D: TRBD1
size: .
CDR3: CASSQDGRGTDYGYTF
DNA: TGCGCCAGCAGCCAAGATGGTCGGGGGACAGACTATGGCTACACCTTC

J: TRBJ1-2
V: TRBV12-3/TRBV12-4
D: .
size: few
CDR3: CASSFIGGLGYGYTF
DNA: TGTGCCAGCAGTTTCATCGGGGGGCTCGGCTATGGCTACACCTTC

J: TRBJ2-2
V: TRBV29-1
D: .
size: many
CDR3: CSAREGGTGELFF
DNA: TGCAGCGCCCGCGAAGGGGGCACCGGGGAGCTGTTTTTT

J: TRBJ2-5
V: TRBV12-3/TRBV12-4
D: .
size: .
CDR3: CASSPRHRQETQYF
DNA: TGTGCCAGCAGTCCCCGACACCGCCAAGAGACCCAGTACTTC

J: TRBJ1-4
V: TRBV20-1
D: .
size: few
CDR3: CSARSRDGEKLFF
DNA: TGCAGTGCTAGATCCAGGGACGGGGAAAAACTGTTTTTT

J: TRBJ2-7
V: TRBV20-1
D: .
size: few
CDR3: CSVTTRTAYEQYF
DNA: TGCAGCGTTACCACCAGGACAGCGTACGAGCAGTACTTC

J: TRBJ1-1
V: TRBV7-2
D: .
size: many
CDR3: CASSFQNTEAFF
DNA: TGTGCCAGCAGCTTCCAGAACACTGAAGCTTTCTTT

J: TRBJ2-3
V: TRBV28
D: .
size: .
CDR3: CASTPQGPSTDTQYF
DNA: TGTGCCAGCACCCCCCAGGGACCTAGCACAGATACGCAGTATTTT

J: TRBJ2-7
V: TRBV20-1
D: TRBD2
size: few
CDR3: CSVATSGSYEQYF
DNA: TGCAGCGTTGCGACTAGCGGGAGCTACGAGCAGTACTTC

J: TRBJ2-2
V: TRBV19
D: TRBD2
size: .
CDR3: CASTSGLAGGEELFF
DNA: TGTGCCAGTACCTCCGGACTAGCGGGAGGGGAGGAGCTGTTTTTT

J: TRBJ1-2
V: TRBV9
D: TRBD1
size: .
CDR3: CASSAGQGEGYTF
DNA: TGTGCCAGCAGCGCGGGACAGGGTGAAGGCTACACCTTC

J: TRBJ1-6
V: TRBV2
D: .
size: .
CDR3: CASSERGIPNSPLHF
DNA: TGTGCCAGCAGTGAAAGAGGGATCCCTAATTCACCCCTCCACTTT

J: TRBJ2-1
V: TRBV7-8
D: TRBD1
size: .
CDR3: CASRPSGTGYNEQFF
DNA: TGTGCCAGCAGGCCTTCCGGGACAGGCTACAATGAGCAGTTCTTC

J: TRBJ2-1
V: TRBV6-2/TRBV6-3
D: TRBD1
size: .
CDR3: CASSPRGTGSYNEQFF
DNA: TGTGCCAGCAGCCCCCGTGGGACAGGCTCCTACAATGAGCAGTTCTTC

J: TRBJ2-5
V: TRBV10-3
D: .
size: .
CDR3: CAIGGGAMQETQYF
DNA: TGTGCCATCGGGGGTGGGGCAATGCAAGAGACCCAGTACTTC

J: TRBJ1-4
V: TRBV4-1
D: TRBD1
size: .
CDR3: CASSLRADTGEWEKLFF
DNA: TGCGCCAGCAGCCTGCGAGCGGACACAGGGGAGTGGGAAAAACTGTTTTTT

J: TRBJ2-7
V: TRBV7-2
D: TRBD2
size: .
CDR3: CASSSLAGGDYEQYF
DNA: TGTGCCAGCAGCTCACTAGCGGGGGGAGATTACGAGCAGTACTTC

J: TRBJ1-1
V: TRBV7-6
D: .
size: .
CDR3: CASSLPGAEASF
DNA: TGTGCCAGCAGCTTACCGGGGGCTGAAGCTTCCTTT

J: TRBJ2-7
V: TRBV28
D: TRBD2
size: .
CDR3: CASRLAGGNDNPYEQYF
DNA: TGTGCCAGCAGACTAGCGGGAGGGAACGACAACCCCTACGAGCAGTACTTC

J: TRBJ2-7
V: TRBV12-3/TRBV12-4
D: .
size: .
CDR3: CASSDPRALGAPTSYEQYF
DNA: TGTGCCAGCAGTGATCCCCGGGCTTTGGGAGCCCCTACTTCCTACGAGCAGTACTTC

J: TRBJ1-6
V: TRBV19
D: .
size: once
CDR3: CASSEYAGNSPLHF
DNA: TGTGCCAGTAGCGAATACGCAGGGAATTCACCCCTCCACTTT

J: TRBJ2-1
V: TRBV25-1
D: TRBD2
size: few
CDR3: CASSDPGLGRDEQFF
DNA: TGTGCCAGCAGCGACCCAGGACTAGGGCGGGATGAGCAGTTCTTC

J: TRBJ2-1
V: TRBV25-1
D: .
size: few
CDR3: CASTLGSYNEQFF
DNA: TGTGCCAGCACCTTGGGCTCCTACAATGAGCAGTTCTTC

J: TRBJ2-5
V: TRBV7-2
D: .
size: few
CDR3: CASSLDGGQETQYF
DNA: TGTGCCAGCAGCTTAGACGGGGGTCAAGAGACCCAGTACTTC

J: TRBJ2-2
V: TRBV7-3
D: .
size: once
CDR3: CASSSTRSGELFF
DNA: TGTGCCAGCAGCTCGACTAGGTCCGGGGAGCTGTTTTTT

J: TRBJ1-2
V: TRBV28
D: .
size: few
CDR3: CASSDTPDGYTF
DNA: TGTGCCAGCAGTGATACTCCTGATGGCTACACCTTC

J: TRBJ2-1
V: TRBV10-2
D: TRBD2
size: few
CDR3: CASSETSGGSYNEQFF
DNA: TGCGCCAGCAGTGAGACTAGCGGGGGCTCCTACAATGAGCAGTTCTTC

J: TRBJ2-7
V: TRBV6-6
D: .
size: many
CDR3: CASSSDSYEQYF
DNA: TGTGCCAGCAGCTCCGACAGTTACGAGCAGTACTTC

J: TRBJ2-7
V: TRBV7-2
D: TRBD1
size: .
CDR3: CASSFAPGQDVYEQYF
DNA: TGCGCCAGCAGCTTCGCTCCGGGACAGGATGTCTACGAGCAGTACTTC

J: TRBJ1-2
V: TRBV4-1
D: TRBD1
size: .
CDR3: CASSHRDRGPGYGYTF
DNA: TGCGCCAGCAGCCACCGGGACAGGGGGCCGGGCTATGGCTACACCTTC

J: TRBJ1-2
V: TRBV5-1
D: .
size: .
CDR3: CASSPAGFGYTF
DNA: TGCGCCAGCAGCCCGGCAGGGTTTGGCTACACCTTC

J: TRBJ2-2
V: TRBV20-1
D: .
size: .
CDR3: CSARAGGRRSGELFF
DNA: TGCAGTGCTAGAGCGGGCGGGCGGCGATCTGGGGAGCTGTTTTTT